Sample share makes the clone carrying this T cell receptor (delta chain) medium-sized (0.01 to 0.1%). A single base is all that separates this from a far larger clone, so a read error is likely. This specimen includes other DNA sequences encoding the same CDR3. TCRdb re-called the reads via CATT. This sample carries 1,000 or so delta-chain clones, around 0.8% of them seen once, and the ten largest clones take approximately 30%. The data derive from a study of gamma-delta chains in newborns, infants, children. Background on the study: Microbial exposure reportedly drives polyclonal innate γδ T cell expansion after birth.

Trimming at V came to 3 bases and at J to 0 bases, leaving 18 bases not matched to a gene. The CDR3 runs to 19 residues. The germline gives CDR1 NSMFDY, CDR2 ISSIKDK. The sample consisted of blood. This clonotype was obtained from a child in good health. This chain connects TRAV29/DV5 to TRDJ1; 9 bases align to TRDD3. The CDR3 loop is CAAKPFLLGDTPYTDKLIF. CDR3 coding DNA: TGTGCAGCAAAACCGTTCCTACTGGGGGACACGCCGTACACCGATAAACTCATCTTT.